These T cell receptor beta chains were read from a single sample in a study of identical twins. TCRdb recomputed calls from the 5' RACE reads with MiXCR, one row per CDR3 protein. The profile shows roughly 480,000 distinct CDR3 sequences, approximately 24% of them singletons. Separately, the same data were catalogued under a study of T cells expressing NK-cell markers.

The sequencing sample was made of CD4+ T cells sorted from blood. The receptors were gathered from a woman aged 18-29 years in good health. Each CDR3 is given with its conserved first and last residue. The D gene is left open where the match is weak.

cdr3_aa cdr3_length d_call v_call
CAGCFSPTTYEQYF 14 NA TRBV10-1
CASSDPGSNEQFF 13 NA TRBV2
CASSPSGTDYEQYF 14 NA TRBV3-1
CASRHAAGEYGNTIYF 16 NA TRBV7-9
CASSLSGSRYEQYF 14 TRBD2 TRBV12-3/TRBV12-4
CASSLGTEDEQFF 13 NA TRBV5-1
CSVTSGGSSYEQYF 14 NA TRBV29-1
CASSFSLAVYEQYF 14 TRBD2 TRBV7-2
CASRGPNEKLFF 12 NA TRBV7-9
CAWSVADYNEQFF 13 NA TRBV30
CASSRPGLATNEQFF 15 TRBD2 TRBV11-2
CSVSGQTNEPQHF 13 NA TRBV29-1
CASSASGSTDTQYF 14 TRBD2 TRBV5-1
CASSVDRGTRGPQHF 15 TRBD1 TRBV5-8
CASSPPDRGWDQYF 14 NA TRBV7-2
CSATGRATDQETQYF 15 TRBD2 TRBV20-1
CASSEVGREDTQYF 14 NA TRBV10-1
CASSSHYDTGELFF 14 NA TRBV7-9
CASSDLDRNSPLHF 14 NA TRBV6-1
CASSLVGQNTGELFF 15 NA TRBV5-1
CASGDRSSYNEQFF 14 TRBD1 TRBV27
CAISEVENTEQFF 13 NA TRBV10-3
CASRRTGGEQFF 12 NA TRBV6-5
CASSRTVALSSYNEQFF 17 NA TRBV14
CASSFSRGWQLYEQYF 16 TRBD1 TRBV6-5
CASSPRQGGDEQFF 14 TRBD1 TRBV5-1
CASSQASGGRSYNEQFF 17 TRBD2 TRBV3-1
CASGNPPLADTQYF 14 NA TRBV12-3/TRBV12-4
CASSSPTGTASYEQYF 16 TRBD1 TRBV28
CSAPPTGFYKARTDTQYF 18 NA TRBV20-1
CASSQGPGGTQETQYF 16 NA TRBV4-3
CASSLEAGLYNEQFF 15 TRBD2 TRBV7-2
CASSPTGRGEKLFF 14 TRBD1 TRBV7-7
CSAFYRANTEAFF 13 NA TRBV29-1
CASRRGGRSYEQYF 14 NA TRBV6-1
CASSYSETGELFF 13 NA TRBV6-2/TRBV6-3
CASSLSFGQTYEQYF 15 NA TRBV7-2
CASSFRQNTDTQYF 14 NA TRBV5-1
CASSNLGESYNSPLHF 16 NA TRBV7-2
CSAIRTKGLSSYNEQFF 17 NA TRBV20-1
CASRPGTEETQYF 13 TRBD1 TRBV5-1
CASSPSVGETQYF 13 NA TRBV16
CATSRALGTGGDYGYTF 17 TRBD1 TRBV15